This TCR beta chain stems from a study of identical twins. With respect to this clonotype: Its antigen is not identified.

Via MiXCR, TCRdb re-called the 5' RACE reads, giving one row per CDR3 protein. The sample contains about 280,000 distinct CDR3 sequences, more than 6.5% of which appear only once. Study outcomes and limitations: Weaker excess twin sharing was observed in beta out-of-frame sequences. Memory repertoires showed no such pattern, whereas abundant cord blood beta clonotypes carried fewer insertions. Because invariant MAIT and iNKT cells could be present, zero-insertion analyses could be partly confounded.

Germline V gene data show CDR1 as SGHTA and CDR2 as FQGTGA. V was cut by 1 base and J by 7 bases, with 8 bases left in between. The length of the CDR3 is 14 residues. These data were also filed under a second study, of yellow fever vaccine responses in identical twins.

The J gene is TRBJ1-6, the V gene TRBV7-3; a possible D gene is TRBD1 (5 bases). The TCR originated in a woman aged 18-29 years in good health. The sequencing sample was made of memory (CD45RO+) T cells sorted from blood. The DNA for the CDR3 is TGTGCCAGCAGCTTAAATGGGGGGAATTCACCCCTCCACTTT. Translated: CASSLNGGNSPLHF.